This is a list of T cell receptor beta chains from one sample in a study of T cells in localized non-small cell lung cancer. The repertoire was sequenced with immunoSEQ multiplex PCR; TCRdb's copy has only in-frame clones and lacks some. The data hold approximately 83,000 clones, with roughly 91% observed a single time. The specimen was PBMCs, collected before any cancer treatment. These receptors all come from a woman aged 40-75 years with stage II squamous cell lung carcinoma. Both conserved end residues are part of each CDR3. A D gene is named only where the DNA matches it firmly. Size is omitted from some rows. Given values are once, few, many or a class for expanded clones.

d_gene,j_gene,abundance,v_gene,CDR3aa,CDR3nt
TRBD2,TRBJ2-1,-,TRBV9,CASSVGGSGNEQFF,TGTGCCAGCAGCGTAGGCGGGAGCGGGAATGAGCAGTTCTTC
TRBD2,TRBJ2-2,-,TRBV5-4,CASSPRLAGNTGELFF,TGTGCCAGCAGCCCCAGACTAGCGGGGAACACCGGGGAGCTGTTTTTT
-,TRBJ2-7,once,TRBV7-9,CASSLRDQPHEQYF,TGTGCCAGCAGCCTCAGGGACCAGCCCCACGAGCAGTACTTC
-,TRBJ2-7,-,TRBV2,CASSEDSMREQYF,TGTGCCAGCAGTGAAGACTCGATGAGGGAGCAGTACTTC
-,TRBJ1-1,-,TRBV20-1,CSAGRDLEAFF,TGCAGTGCTGGCCGAGACCTGGAAGCTTTCTTT
-,TRBJ2-1,-,TRBV29-1,CSVALTRRDEQFF,TGCAGCGTGGCCCTCACTAGAAGGGATGAGCAGTTCTTC
-,TRBJ2-3,-,TRBV7-8,CASSFTGPTDTQYF,TGTGCCAGCAGCTTTACAGGGCCAACAGATACGCAGTATTTT
TRBD1,TRBJ1-1,few,TRBV29-1,CSVTRTGSNTEAFF,TGCAGCGTAACTCGGACAGGGTCGAACACTGAAGCTTTCTTT
-,TRBJ2-3,-,TRBV5-1,CASQRPDTDTQYF,TGCGCCAGCCAGAGGCCTGACACAGATACGCAGTATTTT
TRBD1,TRBJ1-2,-,TRBV6-5,CASSPKDREDGYTF,TGTGCCAGCAGCCCCAAAGACAGGGAGGATGGCTACACCTTC
TRBD1,TRBJ1-1,-,TRBV12-5,CASGLSTGVNTEAFF,TGTGCTAGTGGTTTGTCGACAGGGGTGAACACTGAAGCTTTCTTT
-,TRBJ1-5,-,TRBV18,CASSIHGVQHF,TGTGCCAGCTCGATTCATGGGGTCCAGCATTTT
TRBD2,TRBJ2-1,-,TRBV5-1,CASSPLADSYNEQFF,TGCGCCAGCAGCCCCCTAGCGGACTCCTACAATGAGCAGTTCTTC
-,TRBJ1-2,-,TRBV27,CASRSQGLDGYTF,TGTGCCAGCAGGTCACAGGGTCTGGATGGCTACACCTTC
TRBD1,TRBJ1-2,once,TRBV7-9,CASSPTGVGYTF,TGTGCCAGCAGCCCGACAGGGGTCGGCTACACCTTC
TRBD2,TRBJ2-1,-,TRBV5-4,CASIPTGLGTRYNEQFF,TGTGCCAGCATCCCCACGGGGCTTGGGACTAGATACAATGAGCAGTTCTTC
TRBD1,TRBJ1-1,-,TRBV30,CAWSRGGKDTEAFF,TGTGCCTGGAGTCGAGGGGGCAAAGACACTGAAGCTTTCTTT
-,TRBJ1-2,-,TRBV6-5,CASSYAGGADGYTF,TGTGCCAGCAGTTACGCGGGGGGCGCCGATGGCTACACCTTC
-,TRBJ1-2,-,TRBV6-5,CASSLLPGSYGYTF,TGTGCCAGCAGTCTCTTGCCAGGGTCGTATGGCTACACCTTC
-,TRBJ1-1,-,TRBV5-1,CASSLGTSPSWATEAFF,TGCGCCAGCAGCTTGGGGACTTCCCCGAGTTGGGCCACTGAAGCTTTCTTT
-,TRBJ1-1,-,TRBV4-2,CASSSRDTKAFF,TGTGCCAGCAGCTCCCGGGACACAAAAGCTTTCTTT
TRBD2,TRBJ2-1,few,TRBV4-2,CASSEGTGLAGGLNEQFF,TGTGCCAGCAGCGAAGGGACCGGACTAGCGGGGGGCCTAAATGAGCAGTTCTTC
-,TRBJ2-3,-,TRBV6-5,CASGNTDTQYF,TGTGCCAGCGGTAACACAGATACGCAGTATTTT
-,TRBJ1-5,-,TRBV2,CASRGRYSNQPQHF,TGTGCCAGCAGGGGGCGGTATAGCAATCAGCCCCAGCATTTT
-,TRBJ1-4,-,TRBV30,CAWSRRAWANEKLFF,TGTGCCTGGAGCCGGCGTGCGTGGGCTAATGAAAAACTGTTTTTT
-,TRBJ2-4,-,TRBV7-9,CASSLEGGTGRYF,TGTGCCAGCAGCTTAGAGGGGGGGACAGGAAGGTACTTC
-,TRBJ1-2,once,TRBV27,CASSNSGGSNTF,TGTGCCAGCAGTAACAGCGGGGGGAGCAACACCTTC
TRBD2,TRBJ2-7,-,TRBV19,CASSSSGSSYEQYF,TGTGCCAGTAGTTCTAGCGGGAGTAGCTACGAGCAGTACTTC
-,TRBJ2-5,-,TRBV28,CAISPTGYQETQYF,TGTGCCATTTCCCCAACAGGCTACCAAGAGACCCAGTACTTC
-,TRBJ1-6,-,TRBV6-1,CASKSPTRPDSPLHF,TGTGCCAGCAAAAGCCCAACAAGGCCAGATTCACCCCTCCACTTT
-,TRBJ1-1,-,TRBV28,CASIPVRAGSVEAFF,TGTGCCAGCATCCCCGTAAGAGCAGGGAGCGTTGAAGCTTTCTTT
TRBD2,TRBJ2-3,-,TRBV27,CASSPPRLAAITDTQYF,TGTGCCAGCAGTCCCCCGCGGCTAGCGGCTATCACAGATACGCAGTATTTT
-,TRBJ2-7,once,TRBV19,CASSIDRAGREQYF,TGTGCCAGTAGTATAGATCGGGCAGGGCGCGAGCAGTACTTC
-,TRBJ1-3,-,TRBV6-1,CASIQGNTIYF,TGTGCCAGCATACAGGGAAACACCATATATTTT
-,TRBJ1-1,-,TRBV6-6,CASTKQIEAFF,TGTGCCAGCACCAAACAGATTGAAGCTTTCTTT